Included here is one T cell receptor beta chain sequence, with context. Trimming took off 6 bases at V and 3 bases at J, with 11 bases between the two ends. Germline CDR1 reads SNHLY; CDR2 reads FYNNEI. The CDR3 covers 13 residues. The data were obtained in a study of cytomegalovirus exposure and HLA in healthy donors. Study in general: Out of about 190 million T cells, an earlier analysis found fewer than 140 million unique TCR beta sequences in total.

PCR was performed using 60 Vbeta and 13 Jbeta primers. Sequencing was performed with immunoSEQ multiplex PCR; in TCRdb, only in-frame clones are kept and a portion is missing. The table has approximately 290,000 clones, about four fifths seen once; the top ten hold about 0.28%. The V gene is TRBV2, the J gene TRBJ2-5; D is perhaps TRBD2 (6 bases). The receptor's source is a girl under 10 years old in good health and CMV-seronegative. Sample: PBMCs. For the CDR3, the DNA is TGTGCCAGCAGCTTGGGACTGGAAGAGACCCAGTACTTC. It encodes CASSLGLEETQYF. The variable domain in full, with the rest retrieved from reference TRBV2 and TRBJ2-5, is EPEVTQTPSHQVTQMGQEVILRCVPISNHLYFYWYRQILGQKVEFLVSFYNNEISEKSEIFDDQFSVERPDGSNFTLKIRSTKLEDSAMYFCASSLGLEETQYFGPGTRLLVL.